The 5 T cell receptor beta chains below were found in one sample sequenced in a study of beta chain features in type 1 diabetes (dated by TCRdb to the late 2010s). Library prep was done by the immunoSEQ multiplex PCR assay. All of the isolated RNA was reverse transcribed with the High Capacity cDNA Reverse Transcription Kit, so expressed TCRB transcripts were sequenced. TCRdb mirrors the immuneACCESS table, restricted to in-frame sequences. Some clones are absent from its copies; in checked studies, under half trace to an unresolved V gene, and the reason for the others is unknown. The table for this sample lists around 300,000 clones; 8% to 13% of them were counted only once. The top ten clonotypes cover 0.015% of the sample. The specimen was naive CD4+ T cells from blood. Taken with the paper, the label for cell subset or site translates to: true naive CD4+ T cells. Receptor source: a woman in her thirties in good health.

This clone was recorded a few times. This rearrangement joins TRBV28 to TRBJ2-3; 9 nucleotides match TRBD1. Germline V gives CDR1 MDHEN, CDR2 SYDVKM. The ends lost 3 bases at V and 3 bases at J; junction bases unmatched: 13. The CDR3 spans 18 residues. CDR3 loop: CASSLGTGQGIGTDTQYF. As DNA, the CDR3 is TGTGCCAGCAGTTTGGGGACCGGACAGGGGATTGGTACAGATACGCAGTATTTT.

V is TRBV19 and J is TRBJ2-3, with D perhaps matching TRBD1 (7 bases). The CDR3 length is 15 residues. Trimming left V 9 bases short and J 3 bases short, with 19 bases between. The V gene's germline CDR1 is LNHDA and CDR2 SQIVND (reference sequence). The CDR3 nucleotides are TGTGCCAGCGGGGGACAGACGAGGACAACAGATACGCAGTATTTT. Translated, it gives CASGGQTRTTDTQYF.

This clone was recorded a few times. V usage is TRBV7-2 and J usage is TRBJ2-3; unclear D gene. Trimming left V 4 bases short and J 2 bases short, with 7 bases between. CDR1 and CDR2 (germline): SGHTA, FQGNSA. This CDR3 is built from 13 residues. CDR3 protein: CASSSRNTDTQYF. In nucleotides, the CDR3 is TGTGCCAGCAGCTCTCGTAACACAGATACGCAGTATTTT.

There are a few counts of this clone. The chain recombines TRBV18 with TRBJ2-5; weak D call: TRBD1 (6 bases). The length of the CDR3 is 15 residues. The V end was cut by 3 bases, the J end by 5 bases, with 16 bases between. In germline, CDR1 is KGHSH, CDR2 LQKENI. The chain's CDR3 is CASSPALTGIETQYF. In nucleotides, the CDR3 is TGTGCCAGCTCACCCGCATTAACAGGGATCGAGACCCAGTACTTC.

The chain is built from TRBV9 and TRBJ2-2; tentatively, D is TRBD1 (5 bases). CDR3 size: 14 residues. Germline V gene sequence: CDR1 SGDLS, CDR2 YYNGEE. The V end lost 0 bases, the J end lost 4 bases, and 7 bases lay between the germline ends. Here the CDR3 DNA reads TGTGCCAGCAGCGTAGGAAGGGGCACCGGGGAGCTGTTTTTT. Translating gives CASSVGRGTGELFF.